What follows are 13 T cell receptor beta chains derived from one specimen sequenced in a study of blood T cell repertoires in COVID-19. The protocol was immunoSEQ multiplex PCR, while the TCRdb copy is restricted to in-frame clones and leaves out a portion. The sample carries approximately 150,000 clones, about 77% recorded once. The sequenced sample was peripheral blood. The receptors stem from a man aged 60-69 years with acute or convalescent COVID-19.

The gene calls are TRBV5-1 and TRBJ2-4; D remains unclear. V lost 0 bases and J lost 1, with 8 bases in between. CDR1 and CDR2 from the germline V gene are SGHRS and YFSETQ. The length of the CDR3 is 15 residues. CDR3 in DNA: TGCGCCAGCAGCTTGGATAACATTGCCAAAAACATTCAGTACTTC. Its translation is CASSLDNIAKNIQYF.

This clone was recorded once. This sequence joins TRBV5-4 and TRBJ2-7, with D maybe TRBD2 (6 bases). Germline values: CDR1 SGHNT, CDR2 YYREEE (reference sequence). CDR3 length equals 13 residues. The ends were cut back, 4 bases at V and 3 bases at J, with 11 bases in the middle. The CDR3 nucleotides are TGTGCCAGCAGCCCACAGGAGGGCTACGAGCAGTACTTC. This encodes CASSPQEGYEQYF.

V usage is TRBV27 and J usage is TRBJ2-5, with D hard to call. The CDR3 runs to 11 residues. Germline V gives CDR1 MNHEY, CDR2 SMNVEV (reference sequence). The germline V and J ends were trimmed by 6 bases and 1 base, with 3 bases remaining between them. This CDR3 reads CASRRQETQYF. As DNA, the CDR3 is TGTGCCAGCAGGCGCCAAGAGACCCAGTACTTC.

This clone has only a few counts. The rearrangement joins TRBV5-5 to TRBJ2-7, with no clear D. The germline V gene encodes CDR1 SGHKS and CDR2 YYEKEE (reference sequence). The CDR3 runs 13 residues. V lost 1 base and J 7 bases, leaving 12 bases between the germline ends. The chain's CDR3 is CASSLYSVKEQYF. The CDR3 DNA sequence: TGTGCCAGCAGCTTGTACTCTGTAAAGGAGCAGTACTTC.

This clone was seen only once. The CDR3 loop reads CASSVTSGSTDTQYF. The CDR3 bases are TGTGCCAGCAGCGTTACTAGCGGATCCACAGATACGCAGTATTTT. This chain connects TRBV9 to TRBJ2-3; 8 bases align to TRBD2. Germline V CDR1 and CDR2: SGDLS, YYNGEE. V lost 2 bases to trimming and J lost 2 bases; unmatched junction nucleotides: 4. The CDR3 length is 15 residues.

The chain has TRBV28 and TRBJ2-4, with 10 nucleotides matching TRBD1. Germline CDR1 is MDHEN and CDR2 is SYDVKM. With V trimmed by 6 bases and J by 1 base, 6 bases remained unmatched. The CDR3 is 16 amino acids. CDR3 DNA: TGTGCCAGCAGCCATTGGACAGGGGGGGCCAAAAACATTCAGTACTTC. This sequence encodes CASSHWTGGAKNIQYF.

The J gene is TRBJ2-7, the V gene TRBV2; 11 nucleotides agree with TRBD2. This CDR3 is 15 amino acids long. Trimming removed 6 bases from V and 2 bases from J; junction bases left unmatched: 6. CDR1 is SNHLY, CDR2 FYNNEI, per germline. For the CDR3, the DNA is TGTGCCAGCAGAACGACTAGCGGGACCACCTACGAGCAGTACTTC. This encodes CASRTTSGTTYEQYF.

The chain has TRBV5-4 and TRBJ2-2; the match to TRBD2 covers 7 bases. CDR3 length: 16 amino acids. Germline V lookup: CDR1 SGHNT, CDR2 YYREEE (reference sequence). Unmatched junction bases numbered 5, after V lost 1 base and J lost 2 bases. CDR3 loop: CASSLMSGINTGELFF. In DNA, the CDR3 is TGTGCCAGCAGCTTGATGAGCGGGATCAACACCGGGGAGCTGTTTTTT. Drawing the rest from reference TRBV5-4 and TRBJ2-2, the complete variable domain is ETGVTQSPTHLIKTRGQQVTLRCSSQSGHNTVSWYQQALGQGPQFIFQYYREEENGRGNFPPRFSGLQFPNYSSELNVNALELDDSALYLCASSLMSGINTGELFFGEGSRLTVL.

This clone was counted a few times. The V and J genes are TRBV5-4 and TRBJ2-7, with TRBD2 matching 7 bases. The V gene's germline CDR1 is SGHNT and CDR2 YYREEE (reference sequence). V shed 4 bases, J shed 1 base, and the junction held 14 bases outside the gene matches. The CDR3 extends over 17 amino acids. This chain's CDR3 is CASSLAGASGNSYEQYF. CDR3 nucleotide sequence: TGTGCCAGCAGCCTAGCCGGGGCCAGCGGGAATTCCTACGAGCAGTACTTC.

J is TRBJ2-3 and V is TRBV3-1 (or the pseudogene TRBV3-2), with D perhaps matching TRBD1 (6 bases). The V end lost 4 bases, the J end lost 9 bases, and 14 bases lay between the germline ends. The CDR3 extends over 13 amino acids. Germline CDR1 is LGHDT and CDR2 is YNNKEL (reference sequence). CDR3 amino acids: CASSPGQSGTQYF. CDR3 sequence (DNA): TGTGCCAGCAGCCCTGGACAGTCAGGAACGCAGTATTTT.

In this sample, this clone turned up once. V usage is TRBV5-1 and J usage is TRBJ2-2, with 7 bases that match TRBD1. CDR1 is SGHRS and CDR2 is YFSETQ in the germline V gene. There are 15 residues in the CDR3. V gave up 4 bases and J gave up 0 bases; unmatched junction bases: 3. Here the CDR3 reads CASSPDRANTGELFF. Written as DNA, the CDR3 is TGCGCCAGCAGCCCCGACAGGGCGAACACCGGGGAGCTGTTTTTT.

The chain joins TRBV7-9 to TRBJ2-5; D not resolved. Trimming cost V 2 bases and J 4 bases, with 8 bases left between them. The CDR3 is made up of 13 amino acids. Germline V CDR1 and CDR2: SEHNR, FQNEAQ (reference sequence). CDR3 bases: TGTGCCAGCAGCTTAACCAGAACAGAGACCCAGTACTTC. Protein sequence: CASSLTRTETQYF.

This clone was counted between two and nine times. CDR3 in amino acids: CASSIGTTKTHEQYF. The CDR3 nucleotides read TGTGCCAGCAGCATCGGGACTACCAAAACCCACGAGCAGTACTTC. This chain connects TRBV11-3 to TRBJ2-7, with 7 positions matching TRBD2. Germline V gives CDR1 SGHNT, CDR2 YENEEA. After removal of 5 bases from V and 5 bases from J, the junction contained 12 bases not matched to a gene. This CDR3 has 15 residues.